This T cell receptor beta chain stems from a study of beta chain features in type 1 diabetes. Study-wide background: Sorted cells from all samples, numbering about 100,000,000, were examined.

Isolated RNA was reverse transcribed in full, so expressed TCRB transcripts were sequenced. Sequenced naive, central memory and regulatory T cell samples produced an average of about 3.9 million reads. Repertoires were generated with immunoSEQ multiplex PCR, while TCRdb's copy carries only in-frame clones and drops some. The sample has 100,000 to 150,000 clones; roughly 10% are singletons. In regard to this clone: Its cognate antigen is unknown.

General study findings and limits: TCRB rearrangement may or may not be influenced by HLA type; here this remained unresolved. Cells carrying high TCR expression could end up over-represented when cDNA is sequenced. Across all four CD4+ subsets, people with type 1 diabetes showed modestly shorter TCRB CDR3s.

Germline V gives CDR1 MNHEY, CDR2 SVGAGI. Unmatched junction bases numbered 5, after V lost 7 bases and J lost 7 bases. The length of the CDR3 is 12 residues. The clonotype was recovered from a man between 25 and 39 years old with type 1 diabetes. V is TRBV6-5 and J is TRBJ2-3, with 7 positions matching TRBD1. Sample: central memory CD4+ T cells from blood. DNA for the CDR3: TGTGCCAGCAACACACAGGGGAATACGCAGTATTTT. This codes for CASNTQGNTQYF.